A single T cell receptor (beta chain) is shown here with its context. Its antigen is still unknown. One end of the junction is discordant with germline, which a read error may explain. The sample originates from a study of cytomegalovirus exposure and HLA in healthy donors. Regarding the study as a whole: A later analysis showed HLA-associated TCR beta chains outstripping equally common others in clonal expansion.

Germline V CDR1 and CDR2: SEHNR, FQNEAQ (reference sequence). The CDR3 sequence is 18 residues long. The PCR employed 60 Vbeta primers together with 13 Jbeta primers. The method was immunoSEQ multiplex PCR; TCRdb's version includes in-frame clones alone and lacks a portion of them. The repertoire consists of under 150,000 clones, with around 79% occurring once and the leading ten covering about 1.4%. This chain links TRBV7-9 with TRBJ1-1, with 11 nucleotides matching TRBD1. This TCR derives from a woman aged 40 to 50 in good health and CMV-seronegative. The sequenced sample consisted of PBMCs. The CDR3 protein is CSSSLWGQGGRRTTEAFF. CDR3 sequence (DNA): TGTTCCAGCAGCTTATGGGGACAGGGGGGAAGAAGGACGACTGAAGCTTTCTTT.